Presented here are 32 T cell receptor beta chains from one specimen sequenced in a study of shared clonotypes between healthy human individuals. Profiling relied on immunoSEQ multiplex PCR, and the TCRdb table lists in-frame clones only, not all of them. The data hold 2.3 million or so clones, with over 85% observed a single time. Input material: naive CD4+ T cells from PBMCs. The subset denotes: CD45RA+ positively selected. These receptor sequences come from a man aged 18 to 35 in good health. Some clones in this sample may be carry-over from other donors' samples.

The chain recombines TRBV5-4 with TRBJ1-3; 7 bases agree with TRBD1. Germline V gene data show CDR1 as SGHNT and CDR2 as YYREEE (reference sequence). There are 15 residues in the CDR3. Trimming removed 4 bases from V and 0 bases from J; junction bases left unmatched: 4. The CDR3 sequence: CASSDRTGSGNTIYF. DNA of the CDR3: TGTGCCAGCAGCGACCGGACAGGCTCTGGAAACACCATATATTTT. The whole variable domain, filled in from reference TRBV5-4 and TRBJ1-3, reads ETGVTQSPTHLIKTRGQQVTLRCSSQSGHNTVSWYQQALGQGPQFIFQYYREEENGRGNFPPRFSGLQFPNYSSELNVNALELDDSALYLCASSDRTGSGNTIYFGEGSWLTVV.

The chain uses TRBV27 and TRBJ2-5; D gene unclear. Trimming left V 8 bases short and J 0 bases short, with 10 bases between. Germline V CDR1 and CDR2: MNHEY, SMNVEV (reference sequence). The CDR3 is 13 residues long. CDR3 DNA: TGTGCCAGCGGAACAGAACACCAAGAGACCCAGTACTTC. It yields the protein CASGTEHQETQYF.

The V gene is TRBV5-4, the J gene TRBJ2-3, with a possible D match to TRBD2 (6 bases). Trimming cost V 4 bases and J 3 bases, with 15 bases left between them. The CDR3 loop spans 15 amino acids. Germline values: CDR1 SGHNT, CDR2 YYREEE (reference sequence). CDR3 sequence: CASSPRGWGTDTQYF. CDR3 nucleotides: TGTGCCAGCAGCCCGCGGGGTTGGGGGACAGATACGCAGTATTTT.

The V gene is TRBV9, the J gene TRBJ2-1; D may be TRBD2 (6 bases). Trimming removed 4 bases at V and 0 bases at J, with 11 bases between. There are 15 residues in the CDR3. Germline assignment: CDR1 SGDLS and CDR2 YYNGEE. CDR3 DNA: TGTGCCAGCAGCTGGGGGGAGAGCTCCTACAATGAGCAGTTCTTC. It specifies CASSWGESSYNEQFF.

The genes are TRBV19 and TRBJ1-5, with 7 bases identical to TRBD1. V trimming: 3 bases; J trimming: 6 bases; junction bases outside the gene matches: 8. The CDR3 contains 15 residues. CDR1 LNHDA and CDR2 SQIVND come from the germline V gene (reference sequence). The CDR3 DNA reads TGTGCCAGTAGTATGGAGACAGGGCTGCGTCAGCCCCAGCATTTT. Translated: CASSMETGLRQPQHF.

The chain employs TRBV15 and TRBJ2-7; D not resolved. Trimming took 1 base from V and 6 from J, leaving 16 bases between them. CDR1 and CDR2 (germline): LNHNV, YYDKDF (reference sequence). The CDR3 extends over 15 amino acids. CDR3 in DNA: TGTGCCACCAGCAGAGGTTTAGTCATGCGGCCCGAGCAGTACTTC. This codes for CATSRGLVMRPEQYF.

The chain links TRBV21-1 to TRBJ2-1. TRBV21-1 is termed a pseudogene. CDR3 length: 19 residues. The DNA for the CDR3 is TGTGCCAGCAGCCAAAATTATAGACAACTGCGAGGGGCCTACAATGAGCAGTTCTTC. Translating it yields CASSQNYRQLRGAYNEQFF.

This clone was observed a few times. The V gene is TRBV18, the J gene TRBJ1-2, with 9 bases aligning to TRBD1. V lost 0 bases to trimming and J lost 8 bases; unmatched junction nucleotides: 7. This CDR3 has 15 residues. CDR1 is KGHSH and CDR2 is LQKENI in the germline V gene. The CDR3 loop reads CASSPPGQGSDGYTF. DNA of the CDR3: TGTGCCAGCTCACCACCGGGACAGGGTTCTGACGGCTACACCTTC.

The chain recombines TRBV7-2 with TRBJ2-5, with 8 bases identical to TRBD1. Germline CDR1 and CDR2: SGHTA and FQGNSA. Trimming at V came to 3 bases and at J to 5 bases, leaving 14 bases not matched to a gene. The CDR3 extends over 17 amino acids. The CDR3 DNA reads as TGTGCCAGCAGCTTCCCGAAGGCGGCAGGGGGCTTGGAGACCCAGTACTTC. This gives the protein CASSFPKAAGGLETQYF.

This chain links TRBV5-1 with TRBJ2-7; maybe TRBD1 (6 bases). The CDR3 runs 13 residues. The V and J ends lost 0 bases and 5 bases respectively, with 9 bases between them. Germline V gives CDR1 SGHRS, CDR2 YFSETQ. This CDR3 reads CASSLVGAHEQYF. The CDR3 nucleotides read TGCGCCAGCAGCTTGGTGGGGGCCCACGAGCAGTACTTC.

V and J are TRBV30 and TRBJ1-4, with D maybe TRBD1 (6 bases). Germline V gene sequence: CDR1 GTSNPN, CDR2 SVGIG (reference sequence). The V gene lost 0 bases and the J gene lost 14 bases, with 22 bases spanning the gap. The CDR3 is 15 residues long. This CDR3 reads CAWSVKTGLLTKLFF. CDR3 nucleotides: TGTGCCTGGAGTGTGAAGACAGGCCTCTTAACCAAGCTGTTTTTT.

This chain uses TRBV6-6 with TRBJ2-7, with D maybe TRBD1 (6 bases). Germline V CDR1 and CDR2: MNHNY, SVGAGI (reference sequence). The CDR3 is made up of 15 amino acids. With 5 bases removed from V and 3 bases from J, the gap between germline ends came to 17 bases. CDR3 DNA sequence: TGTGCCAGCAGTAAACAGGGTTGGGGTTACTACGAGCAGTACTTC. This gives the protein CASSKQGWGYYEQYF.

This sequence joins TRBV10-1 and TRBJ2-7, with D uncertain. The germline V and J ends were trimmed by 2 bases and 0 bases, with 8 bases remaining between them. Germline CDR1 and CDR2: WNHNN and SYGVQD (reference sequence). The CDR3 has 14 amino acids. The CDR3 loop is CASSEGPTSYEQYF. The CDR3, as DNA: TGCGCCAGCAGTGAGGGACCGACCTCCTACGAGCAGTACTTC.

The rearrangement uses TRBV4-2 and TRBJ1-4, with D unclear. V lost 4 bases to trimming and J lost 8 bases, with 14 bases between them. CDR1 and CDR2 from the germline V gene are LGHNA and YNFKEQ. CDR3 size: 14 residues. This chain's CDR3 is CASSLERVEEKLFF. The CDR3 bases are TGTGCCAGCAGCCTGGAGAGGGTTGAAGAAAAACTGTTTTTT.

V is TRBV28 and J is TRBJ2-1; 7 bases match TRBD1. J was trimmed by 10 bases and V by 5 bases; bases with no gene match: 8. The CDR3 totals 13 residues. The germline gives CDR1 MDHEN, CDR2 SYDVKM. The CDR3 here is CASSLLGGPEQFF. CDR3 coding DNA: TGTGCCAGCAGTCTTCTAGGGGGCCCGGAGCAGTTCTTC.

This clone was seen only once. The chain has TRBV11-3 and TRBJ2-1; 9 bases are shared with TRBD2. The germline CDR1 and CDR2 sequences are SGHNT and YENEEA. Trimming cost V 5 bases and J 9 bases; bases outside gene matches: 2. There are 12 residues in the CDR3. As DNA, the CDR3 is TGTGCCAGCAGCGAGCGGGGGGCTGAGCAGTTCTTC. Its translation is CASSERGAEQFF. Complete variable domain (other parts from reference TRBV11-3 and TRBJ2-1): EAGVVQSPRYKIIEKKQPVAFWCNPISGHNTLYWYLQNLGQGPELLIRYENEEAVDDSQLPKDRFSAERLKGVDSTLKIQPAELGDSAVYLCASSERGAEQFFGPGTRLTVL.

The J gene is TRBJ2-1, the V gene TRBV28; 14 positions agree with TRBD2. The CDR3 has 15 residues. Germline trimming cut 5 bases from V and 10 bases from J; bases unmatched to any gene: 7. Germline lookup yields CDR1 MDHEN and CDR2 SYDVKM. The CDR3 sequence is CASSVRGLAGDEQFF. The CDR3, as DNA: TGTGCCAGCAGTGTTAGGGGACTAGCGGGAGACGAGCAGTTCTTC.

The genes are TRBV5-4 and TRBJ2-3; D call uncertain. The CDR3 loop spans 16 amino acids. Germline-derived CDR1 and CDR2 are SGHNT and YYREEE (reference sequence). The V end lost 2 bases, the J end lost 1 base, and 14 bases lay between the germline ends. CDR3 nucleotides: TGTGCCAGCAGCTTCGTTCGTCCGGCGGGCACAGATACGCAGTATTTT. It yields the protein CASSFVRPAGTDTQYF.

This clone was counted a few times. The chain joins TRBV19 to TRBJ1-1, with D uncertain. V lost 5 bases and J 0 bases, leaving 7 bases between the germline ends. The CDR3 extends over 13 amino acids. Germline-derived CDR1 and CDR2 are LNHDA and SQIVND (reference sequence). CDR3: CASSSEVNTEAFF. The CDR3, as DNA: TGTGCCAGTAGTTCGGAGGTGAACACTGAAGCTTTCTTT. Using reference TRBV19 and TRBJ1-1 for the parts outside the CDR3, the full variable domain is DGGITQSPKYLFRKEGQNVTLSCEQNLNHDAMYWYRQDPGQGLRLIYYSQIVNDFQKGDIAEGYSVSREKKESFPLTVTSAQKNPTAFYLCASSSEVNTEAFFGQGTRLTVV.

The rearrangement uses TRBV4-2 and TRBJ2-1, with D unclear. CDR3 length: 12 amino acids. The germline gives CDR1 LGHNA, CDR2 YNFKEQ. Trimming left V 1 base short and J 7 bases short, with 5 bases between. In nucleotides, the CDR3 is TGTGCCAGCAGCCAAGGCAGGAATGAGCAGTTCTTC. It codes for CASSQGRNEQFF.

The CDR3 region has the DNA TGTGCCAGCAGCCAGGGGGCGGGAGGCCCCTACAATGAGCAGTTCTTC. It encodes CASSQGAGGPYNEQFF. V is TRBV11-2 and J is TRBJ2-1, with D perhaps given as TRBD1 or TRBD2 (8 bases each). The CDR3 extends over 16 amino acids. Germline V gene lookup returns CDR1 SGHAT and CDR2 FQNNGV. V lost 5 bases and J 2 bases, leaving 16 bases between the germline ends.

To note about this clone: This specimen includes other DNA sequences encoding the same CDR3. CDR3 sequence (DNA): TGTGCCTGGAGTGTTGGGGGGGTGAGCAATCAGCCCCAGCATTTT. It specifies CAWSVGGVSNQPQHF. This chain joins TRBV30 and TRBJ1-5; D is possibly TRBD1 (5 bases). Germline CDR1 GTSNPN, CDR2 SVGIG (reference sequence). Trimming stripped 0 bases from V and 1 base from J, with 10 bases between. This CDR3 has 15 residues. Looking up the rest from reference TRBV30 and TRBJ1-5 gives the full variable domain: SQTIHQWPATLVQPVGSPLSLECTVEGTSNPNLYWYRQAAGRGLQLLFYSVGIGQISSEVPQNLSASRPQDRQFILSSKKLLLSDSGFYLCAWSVGGVSNQPQHFGDGTRLSIL.

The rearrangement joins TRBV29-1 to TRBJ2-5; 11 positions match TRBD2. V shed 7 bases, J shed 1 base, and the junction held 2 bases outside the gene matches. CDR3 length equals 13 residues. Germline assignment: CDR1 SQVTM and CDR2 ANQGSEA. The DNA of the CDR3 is TGCAGCGGGGGACTAGCGGCCCAAGAGACCCAGTACTTC. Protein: CSGGLAAQETQYF. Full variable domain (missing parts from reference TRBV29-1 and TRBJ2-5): SAVISQKPSRDICQRGTSLTIQCQVDSQVTMMFWYRQQPGQSLTLIATANQGSEATYESGFVIDKFPISRPNLTFSTLTVSNMSPEDSSIYLCSGGLAAQETQYFGPGTRLLVL.

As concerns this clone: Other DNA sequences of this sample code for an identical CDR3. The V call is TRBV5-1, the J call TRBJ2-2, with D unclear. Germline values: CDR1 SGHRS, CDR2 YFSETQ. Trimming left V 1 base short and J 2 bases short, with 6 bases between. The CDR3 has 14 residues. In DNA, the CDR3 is TGCGCCAGCAGCTTGCGGGTTAACACCGGGGAGCTGTTTTTT. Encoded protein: CASSLRVNTGELFF.

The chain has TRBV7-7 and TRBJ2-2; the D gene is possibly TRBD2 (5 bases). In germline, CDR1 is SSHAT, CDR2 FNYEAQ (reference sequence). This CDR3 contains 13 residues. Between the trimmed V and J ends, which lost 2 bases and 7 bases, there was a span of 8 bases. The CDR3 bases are TGTGCCAGCAGCTTAAGAGGGTTCGGGGAGCTGTTTTTT. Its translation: CASSLRGFGELFF. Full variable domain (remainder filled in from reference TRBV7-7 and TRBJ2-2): GAGVSQSPRYKVTKRGQDVTLRCDPISSHATLYWYQQALGQGPEFLTYFNYEAQPDKSGLPSDRFSAERPEGSISTLTIQRTEQRDSAMYRCASSLRGFGELFFGEGSRLTVL.

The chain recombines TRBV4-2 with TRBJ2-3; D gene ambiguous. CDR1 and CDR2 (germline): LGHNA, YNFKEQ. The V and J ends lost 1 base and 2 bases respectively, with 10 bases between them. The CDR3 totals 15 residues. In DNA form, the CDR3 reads TGTGCCAGCAGCCAAGCCGCGTGGGACACAGATACGCAGTATTTT. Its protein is CASSQAAWDTDTQYF.

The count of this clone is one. The CDR3 nucleotides read TGTGCCTGGGGCGGGAGTGGCTACGAGCAGTACTTC. It specifies CAWGGSGYEQYF. The J gene is TRBJ2-7, the V gene TRBV30, with 7 bases identical to TRBD2. Germline trimming cut 5 bases from V and 3 bases from J; bases unmatched to any gene: 4. The CDR3 is 12 amino acids. Germline-derived CDR1 and CDR2 are GTSNPN and SVGIG (reference sequence).

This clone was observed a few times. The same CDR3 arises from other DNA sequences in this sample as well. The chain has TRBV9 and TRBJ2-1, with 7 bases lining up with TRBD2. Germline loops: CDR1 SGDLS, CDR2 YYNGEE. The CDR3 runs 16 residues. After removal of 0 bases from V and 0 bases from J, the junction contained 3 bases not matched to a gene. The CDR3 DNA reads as TGTGCCAGCAGCGTAGTGGGCGGGAGCTCCTACAATGAGCAGTTCTTC. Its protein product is CASSVVGGSSYNEQFF.

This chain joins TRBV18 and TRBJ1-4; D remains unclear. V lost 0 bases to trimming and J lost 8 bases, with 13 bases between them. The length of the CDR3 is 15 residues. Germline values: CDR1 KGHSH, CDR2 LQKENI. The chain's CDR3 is CASSPPGSAREKLFF. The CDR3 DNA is TGTGCCAGCTCACCACCGGGGTCAGCGAGGGAAAAACTGTTTTTT.

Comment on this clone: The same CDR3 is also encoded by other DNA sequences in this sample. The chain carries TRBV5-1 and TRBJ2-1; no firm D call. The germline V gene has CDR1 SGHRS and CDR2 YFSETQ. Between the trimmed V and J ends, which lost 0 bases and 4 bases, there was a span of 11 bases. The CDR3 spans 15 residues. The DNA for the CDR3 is TGCGCCAGCAGCTTGGAGGGCAGCAGGTACAATGAGCAGTTCTTC. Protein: CASSLEGSRYNEQFF. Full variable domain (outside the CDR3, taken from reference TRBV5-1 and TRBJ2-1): KAGVTQTPRYLIKTRGQQVTLSCSPISGHRSVSWYQQTPGQGLQFLFEYFSETQRNKGNFPGRFSGRQFSNSRSEMNVSTLELGDSALYLCASSLEGSRYNEQFFGPGTRLTVL.

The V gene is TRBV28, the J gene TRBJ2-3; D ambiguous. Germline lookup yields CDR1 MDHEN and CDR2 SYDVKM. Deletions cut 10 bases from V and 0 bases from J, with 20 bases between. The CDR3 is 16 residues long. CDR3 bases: TGTGCCACAATCCCCCCGGGCTTGTCTAGCACAGATACGCAGTATTTT. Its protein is CATIPPGLSSTDTQYF.

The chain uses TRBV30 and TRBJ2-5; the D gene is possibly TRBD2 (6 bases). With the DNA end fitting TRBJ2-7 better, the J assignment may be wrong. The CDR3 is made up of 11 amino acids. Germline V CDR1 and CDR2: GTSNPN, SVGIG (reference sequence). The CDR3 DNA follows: TGTGCCTGGAGCCGGGGGTACGAGCAGTACTTC. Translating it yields CAWSRGYEQYF.